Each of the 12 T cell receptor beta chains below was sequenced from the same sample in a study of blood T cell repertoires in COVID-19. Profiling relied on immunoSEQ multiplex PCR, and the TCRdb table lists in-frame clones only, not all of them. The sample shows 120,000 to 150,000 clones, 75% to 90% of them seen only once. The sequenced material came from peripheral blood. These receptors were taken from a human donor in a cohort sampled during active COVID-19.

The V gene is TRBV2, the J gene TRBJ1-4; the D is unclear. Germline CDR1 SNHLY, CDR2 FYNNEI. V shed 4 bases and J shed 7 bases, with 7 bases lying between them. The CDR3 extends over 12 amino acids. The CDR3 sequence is CASSVRAEKLFF. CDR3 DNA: TGTGCCAGCAGTGTGAGGGCTGAAAAACTGTTTTTT.

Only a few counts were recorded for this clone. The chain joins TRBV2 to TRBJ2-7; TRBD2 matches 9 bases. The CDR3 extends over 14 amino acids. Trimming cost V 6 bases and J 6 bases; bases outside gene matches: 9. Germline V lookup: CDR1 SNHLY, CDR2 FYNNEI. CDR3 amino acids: CASSPLAGEFEQYF. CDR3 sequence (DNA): TGTGCCAGCAGCCCCTTAGCGGGGGAGTTCGAGCAGTACTTC. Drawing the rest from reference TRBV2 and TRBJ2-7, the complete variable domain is EPEVTQTPSHQVTQMGQEVILRCVPISNHLYFYWYRQILGQKVEFLVSFYNNEISEKSEIFDDQFSVERPDGSNFTLKIRSTKLEDSAMYFCASSPLAGEFEQYFGPGTRLTVT.

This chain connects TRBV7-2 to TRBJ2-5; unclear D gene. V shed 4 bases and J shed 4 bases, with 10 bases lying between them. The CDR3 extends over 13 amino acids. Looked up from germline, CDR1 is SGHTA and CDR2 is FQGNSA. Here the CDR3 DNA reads TGTGCCAGCAGCTCTGATGGCGGAGAGACCCAGTACTTC. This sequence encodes CASSSDGGETQYF.

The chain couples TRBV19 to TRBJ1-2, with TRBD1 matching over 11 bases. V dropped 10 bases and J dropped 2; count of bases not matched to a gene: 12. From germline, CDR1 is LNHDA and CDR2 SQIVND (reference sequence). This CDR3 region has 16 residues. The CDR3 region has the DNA TGTGCCATAGAGGACAGGGGGCGACATGGCAACTATGGCTACACCTTC. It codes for CAIEDRGRHGNYGYTF.

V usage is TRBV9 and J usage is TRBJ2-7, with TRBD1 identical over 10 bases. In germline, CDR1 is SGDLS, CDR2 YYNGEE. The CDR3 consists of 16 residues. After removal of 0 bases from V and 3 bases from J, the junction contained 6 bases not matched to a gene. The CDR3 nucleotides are TGTGCCAGCAGCGTAGGTGGGGGACAGGGGCTCTACGAGCAGTACTTC. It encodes CASSVGGGQGLYEQYF.

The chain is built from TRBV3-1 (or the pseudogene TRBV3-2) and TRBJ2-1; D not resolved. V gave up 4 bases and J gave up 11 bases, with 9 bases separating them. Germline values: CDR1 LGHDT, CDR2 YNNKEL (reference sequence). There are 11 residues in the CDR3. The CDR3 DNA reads TGTGCCAGCAGCCTCGAACTGCAGCAGTTCTTC. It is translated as CASSLELQQFF.

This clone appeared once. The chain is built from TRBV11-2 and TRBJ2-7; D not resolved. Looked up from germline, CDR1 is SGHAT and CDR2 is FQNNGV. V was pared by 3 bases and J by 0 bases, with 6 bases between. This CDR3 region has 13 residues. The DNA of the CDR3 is TGTGCCAGCAGCTTGATACACTCCTACGAGCAGTACTTC. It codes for CASSLIHSYEQYF.

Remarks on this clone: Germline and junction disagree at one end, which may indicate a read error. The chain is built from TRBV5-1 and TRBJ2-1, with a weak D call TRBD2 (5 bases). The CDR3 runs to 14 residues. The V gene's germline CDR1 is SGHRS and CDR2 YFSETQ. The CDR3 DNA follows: TGCGCCAGCAGCTCGGGGTCCTCCTACGATGAGCAGTTCTTC. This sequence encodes CASSSGSSYDEQFF.

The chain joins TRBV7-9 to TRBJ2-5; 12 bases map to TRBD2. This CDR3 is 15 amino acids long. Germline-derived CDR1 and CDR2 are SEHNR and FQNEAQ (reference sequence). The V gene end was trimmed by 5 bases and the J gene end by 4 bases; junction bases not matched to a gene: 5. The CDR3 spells CASSVGLAGIETQYF. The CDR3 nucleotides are TGTGCCAGCAGCGTCGGACTAGCGGGAATAGAGACCCAGTACTTC.

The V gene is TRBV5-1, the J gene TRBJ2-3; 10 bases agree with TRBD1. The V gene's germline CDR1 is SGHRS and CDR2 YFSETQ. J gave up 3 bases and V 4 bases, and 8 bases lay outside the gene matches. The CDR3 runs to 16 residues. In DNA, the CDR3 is TGCGCCAGCAGCCCTCGGACAGGGGGGCCTACAGATACGCAGTATTTT. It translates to CASSPRTGGPTDTQYF.

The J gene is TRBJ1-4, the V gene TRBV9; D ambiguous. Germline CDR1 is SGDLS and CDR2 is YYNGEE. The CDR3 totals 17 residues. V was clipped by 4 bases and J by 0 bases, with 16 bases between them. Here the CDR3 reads CASSPGRTPPTNEKLFF. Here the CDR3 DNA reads TGTGCCAGCAGCCCCGGGAGGACTCCCCCAACTAATGAAAAACTGTTTTTT.

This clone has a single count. CDR3 amino acids: CASSEVSGDTGELFF. CDR3 nucleotide sequence: TGTGCCAGCAGTGAAGTTAGCGGGGACACCGGGGAGCTGTTTTTT. This chain uses TRBV2 with TRBJ2-2; TRBD2 matches at 8 bases. Germline-derived CDR1 and CDR2 are SNHLY and FYNNEI. J gave up 3 bases and V 1 base, and 1 base lay outside the gene matches. CDR3 length equals 15 residues.